This T cell receptor beta chain was documented in a study of blood T cell repertoires in COVID-19. Sequencing used immunoSEQ multiplex PCR; TCRdb keeps in-frame clones, though not all of them. The sample contains around 100,000 clones, 87% of which appear only once. The CDR3 is 18 residues long. The germline CDR1 and CDR2 sequences are MGHDK and SYGVNS. V lost 8 bases, J lost 6 bases, and 20 bases stayed unmatched. The gene calls are TRBV25-1 and TRBJ2-3; 10 nucleotides match TRBD2. This TCR was sampled from a man aged 50-60 years with acute or convalescent COVID-19. The sample taken for sequencing was peripheral blood. The CDR3 reads CASGGTWKRLAGVDTQYF. As DNA, the CDR3 is TGTGCCAGCGGGGGGACATGGAAGAGGCTAGCGGGAGTGGATACGCAGTATTTT. Looking up the rest from reference TRBV25-1 and TRBJ2-3 gives the full variable domain: EADIYQTPRYLVIGTGKKITLECSQTMGHDKMYWYQQDPGMELHLIHYSYGVNSTEKGDLSSESTVSRIRTEHFPLTLESARPSHTSQYLCASGGTWKRLAGVDTQYFGPGTRLTVL.